The sequence of this T cell receptor beta chain was determined in a study of blood T cells in healthy people across ages. A second PCR of about 6 to 12 cycles used a sample-barcoded 5' primer and a J-beta primer mix. Each CDR3 protein is one row after TCRdb ran MiXCR on the 5' RACE reads. The data show about 800,000 distinct CDR3 sequences, about 25% seen once. The germline V gene encodes CDR1 MDHEN and CDR2 SYDVKM. This CDR3 is 12 amino acids long. This clonotype was recorded a few times. The same data also contributed to another study, on T cells of mothers and their children. That source reports: Mothers gave over 9 million TCR beta CDR3 reads each, and children some 3 million each.

The receptor comes from a boy aged 5-17 years in good health. Sequenced: blood. V and J are TRBV28 and TRBJ2-5, with D maybe TRBD1 (6 bases). The J call is doubtful: the DNA matches TRBJ2-7 better. This CDR3 reads CASRDTFYEQYF. The CDR3 bases are TGTGCCAGCCGGGACACCTTCTACGAGCAGTACTTC.